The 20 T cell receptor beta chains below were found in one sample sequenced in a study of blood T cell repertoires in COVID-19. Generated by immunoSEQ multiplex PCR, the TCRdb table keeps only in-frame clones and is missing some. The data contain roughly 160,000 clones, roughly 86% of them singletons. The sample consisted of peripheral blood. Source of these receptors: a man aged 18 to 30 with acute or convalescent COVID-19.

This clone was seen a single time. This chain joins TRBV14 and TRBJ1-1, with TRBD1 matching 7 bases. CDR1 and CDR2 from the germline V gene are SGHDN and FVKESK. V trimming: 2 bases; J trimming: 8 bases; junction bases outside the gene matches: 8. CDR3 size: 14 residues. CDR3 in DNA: TGTGCCAGCAGCCAACTGGTACAGGGGCCCGAAGCTTTCTTT. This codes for CASSQLVQGPEAFF.

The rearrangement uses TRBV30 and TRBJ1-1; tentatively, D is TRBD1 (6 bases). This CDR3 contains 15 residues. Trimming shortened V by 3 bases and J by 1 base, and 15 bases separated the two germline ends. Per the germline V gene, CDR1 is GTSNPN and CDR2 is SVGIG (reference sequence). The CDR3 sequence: CAWRKTRGGNTEAFF. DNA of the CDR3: TGTGCCTGGAGGAAAACCAGGGGTGGGAACACTGAAGCTTTCTTT.

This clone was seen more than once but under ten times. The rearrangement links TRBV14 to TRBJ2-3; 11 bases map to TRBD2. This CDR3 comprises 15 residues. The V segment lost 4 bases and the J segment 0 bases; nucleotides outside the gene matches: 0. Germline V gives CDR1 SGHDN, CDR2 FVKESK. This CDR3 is CASSRLAGSTDTQYF. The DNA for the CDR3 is TGTGCCAGCAGCCGACTAGCGGGGAGCACAGATACGCAGTATTTT.

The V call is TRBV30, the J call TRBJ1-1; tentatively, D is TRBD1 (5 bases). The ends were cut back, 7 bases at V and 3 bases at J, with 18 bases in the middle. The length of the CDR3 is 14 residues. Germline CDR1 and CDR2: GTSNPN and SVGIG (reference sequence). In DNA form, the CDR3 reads TGTGCCTCGGACGGGGGGATTGTTGACACTGAAGCTTTCTTT. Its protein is CASDGGIVDTEAFF.

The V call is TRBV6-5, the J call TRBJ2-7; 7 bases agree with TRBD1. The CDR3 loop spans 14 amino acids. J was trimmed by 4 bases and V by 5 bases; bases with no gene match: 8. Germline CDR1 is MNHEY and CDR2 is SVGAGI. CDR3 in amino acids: CASSPRQGRYEQYV. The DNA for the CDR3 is TGTGCCAGCAGTCCCCGACAGGGAAGGTACGAGCAGTACGTC.

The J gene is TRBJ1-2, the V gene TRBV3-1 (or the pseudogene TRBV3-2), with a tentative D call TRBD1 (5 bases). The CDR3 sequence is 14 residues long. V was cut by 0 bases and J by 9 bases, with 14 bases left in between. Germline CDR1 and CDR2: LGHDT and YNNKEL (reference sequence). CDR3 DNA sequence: TGTGCCAGCAGCCAAGATCAATGGACAATGAGCTACACCTTC. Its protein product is CASSQDQWTMSYTF.

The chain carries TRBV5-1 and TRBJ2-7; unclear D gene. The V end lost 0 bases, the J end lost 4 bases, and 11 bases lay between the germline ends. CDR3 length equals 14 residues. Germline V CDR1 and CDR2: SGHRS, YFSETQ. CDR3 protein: CASSLAQEPYEQYF. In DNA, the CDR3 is TGCGCCAGCAGCTTGGCTCAGGAACCATACGAGCAGTACTTC.

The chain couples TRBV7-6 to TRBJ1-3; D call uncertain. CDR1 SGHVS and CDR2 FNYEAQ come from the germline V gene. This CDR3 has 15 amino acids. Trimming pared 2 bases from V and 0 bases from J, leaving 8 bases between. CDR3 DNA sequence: TGTGCCAGCAGCTTATCAGGTTCCTCTGGAAACACCATATATTTT. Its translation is CASSLSGSSGNTIYF.

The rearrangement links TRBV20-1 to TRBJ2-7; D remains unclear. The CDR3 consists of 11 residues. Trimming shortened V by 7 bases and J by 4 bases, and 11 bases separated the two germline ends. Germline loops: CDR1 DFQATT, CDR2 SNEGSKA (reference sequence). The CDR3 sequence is CSVDFGYEQYV. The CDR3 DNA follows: TGCAGTGTTGACTTCGGATACGAGCAGTACGTC.

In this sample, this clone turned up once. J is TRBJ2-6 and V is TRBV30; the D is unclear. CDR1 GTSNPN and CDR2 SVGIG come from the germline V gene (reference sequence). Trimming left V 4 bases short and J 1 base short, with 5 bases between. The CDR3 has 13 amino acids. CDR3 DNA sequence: TGTGCCTGGATCATGTCTGGGGCCAACGTCCTGACTTTC. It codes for CAWIMSGANVLTF.

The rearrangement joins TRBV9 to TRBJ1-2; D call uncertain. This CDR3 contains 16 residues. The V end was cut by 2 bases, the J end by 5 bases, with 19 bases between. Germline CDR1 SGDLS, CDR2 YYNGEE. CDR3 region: CASSVGAVTTGYGYTF. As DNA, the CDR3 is TGTGCCAGCAGCGTTGGAGCGGTTACGACGGGGTATGGCTACACCTTC. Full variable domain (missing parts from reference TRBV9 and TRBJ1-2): DSGVTQTPKHLITATGQRVTLRCSPRSGDLSVYWYQQSLDQGLQFLIQYYNGEERAKGNILERFSAQQFPDLHSELNLSSLELGDSALYFCASSVGAVTTGYGYTFGSGTRLTVV.

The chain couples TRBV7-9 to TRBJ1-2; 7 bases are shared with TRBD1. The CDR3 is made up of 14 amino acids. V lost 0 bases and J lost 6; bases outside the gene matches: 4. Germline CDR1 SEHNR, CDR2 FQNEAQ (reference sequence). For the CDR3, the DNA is TGTGCCAGCAGCTTAGCCGGGACAGAGCATGGCTACACCTTC. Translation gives CASSLAGTEHGYTF.

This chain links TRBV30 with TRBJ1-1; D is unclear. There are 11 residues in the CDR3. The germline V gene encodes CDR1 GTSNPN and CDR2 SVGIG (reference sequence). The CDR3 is CASRGGTEAFF. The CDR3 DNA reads TGTGCATCACGGGGAGGCACTGAAGCTTTCTTT. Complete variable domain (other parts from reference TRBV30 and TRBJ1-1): SQTIHQWPATLVQPVGSPLSLECTVEGTSNPNLYWYRQAAGRGLQLLFYSVGIGQISSEVPQNLSASRPQDRQFILSSKKLLLSDSGFYLCASRGGTEAFFGQGTRLTVV.

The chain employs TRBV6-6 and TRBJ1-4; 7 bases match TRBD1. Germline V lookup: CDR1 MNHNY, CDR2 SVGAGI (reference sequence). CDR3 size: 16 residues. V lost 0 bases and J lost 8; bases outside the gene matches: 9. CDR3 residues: CASSYSTTGRWEKLFF. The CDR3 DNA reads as TGTGCCAGCAGTTACTCGACGACAGGGAGGTGGGAAAAACTGTTTTTT.

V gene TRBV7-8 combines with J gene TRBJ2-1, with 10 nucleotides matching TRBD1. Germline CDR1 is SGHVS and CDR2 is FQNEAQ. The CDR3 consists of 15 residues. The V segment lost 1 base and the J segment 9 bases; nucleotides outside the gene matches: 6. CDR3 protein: CASSLDMGQGSEQFF. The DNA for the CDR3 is TGTGCCAGCAGCTTAGATATGGGACAGGGGAGTGAGCAGTTCTTC.

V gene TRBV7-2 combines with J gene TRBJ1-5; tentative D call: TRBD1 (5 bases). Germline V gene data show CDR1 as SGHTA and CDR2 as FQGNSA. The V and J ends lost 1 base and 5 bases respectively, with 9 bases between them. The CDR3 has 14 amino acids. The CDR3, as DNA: TGTGCCAGCAGCTTAGGTCTAGGGGATCAGCCCCAGCATTTT. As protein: CASSLGLGDQPQHF.

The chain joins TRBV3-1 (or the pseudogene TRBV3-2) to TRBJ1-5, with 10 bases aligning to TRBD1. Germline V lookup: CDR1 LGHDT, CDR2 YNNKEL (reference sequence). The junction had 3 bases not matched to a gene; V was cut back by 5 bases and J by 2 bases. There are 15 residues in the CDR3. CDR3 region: CASSAGQGGNQPQHF. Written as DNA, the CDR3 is TGTGCCAGCAGCGCCGGACAGGGGGGCAATCAGCCCCAGCATTTT.

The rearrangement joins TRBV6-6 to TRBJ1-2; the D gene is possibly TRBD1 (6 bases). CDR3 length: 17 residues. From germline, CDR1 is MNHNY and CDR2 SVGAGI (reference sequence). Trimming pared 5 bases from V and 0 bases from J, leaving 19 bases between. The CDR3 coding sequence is TGTGCCAGCAGTCCTCTAATTCACAGGGAAGCTAACTATGGCTACACCTTC. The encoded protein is CASSPLIHREANYGYTF.

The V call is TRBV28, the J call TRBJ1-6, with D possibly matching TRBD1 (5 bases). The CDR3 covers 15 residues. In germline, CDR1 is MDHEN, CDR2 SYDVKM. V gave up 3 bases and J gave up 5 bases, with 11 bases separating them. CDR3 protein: CASSLGGRDNSPLHF. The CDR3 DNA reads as TGTGCCAGCAGTTTGGGGGGAAGAGATAATTCACCCCTCCACTTT.

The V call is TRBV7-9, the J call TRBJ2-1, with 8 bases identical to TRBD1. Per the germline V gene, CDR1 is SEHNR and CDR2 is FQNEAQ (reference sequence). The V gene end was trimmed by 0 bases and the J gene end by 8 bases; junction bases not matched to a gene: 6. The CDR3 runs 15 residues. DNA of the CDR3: TGTGCCAGCAGCTTAGCGCCCGGACAGGGCTATGAGCAGTTCTTC. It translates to CASSLAPGQGYEQFF.